Each of the 5 T cell receptor beta chains below was sequenced from the same sample in a study of cytomegalovirus exposure and HLA in healthy donors. A multiplex PCR was run with 60 Vbeta primers and 13 Jbeta primers. Clones were sequenced by immunoSEQ multiplex PCR, and TCRdb holds only the in-frame ones, with some missing. Counted here are about 59,000 clones, 80% occurring once; the ten biggest clones make up roughly 3.5%. Sequenced: PBMCs. Receptors originate from a woman between 40 and 55 years old in good health and CMV-seronegative.

The table lists this clone with a few counts. V and J are TRBV13 and TRBJ2-7, with 8 bases matching TRBD1. CDR1 is PRHDT and CDR2 is FYEKMQ in the germline V gene (reference sequence). J lost 3 bases, V lost 4 bases, and 5 bases had no gene match. There are 14 residues in the CDR3. CDR3 region: CASSWRDRGYEQYF. In DNA, the CDR3 is TGTGCCAGCAGCTGGAGAGACAGGGGCTACGAGCAGTACTTC. The complete variable domain, with remaining parts taken from reference TRBV13 and TRBJ2-7, reads AAGVIQSPRHLIKEKRETATLKCYPIPRHDTVYWYQQGPGQDPQFLISFYEKMQSDKGSIPDRFSAQQFSDYHSELNMSSLELGDSALYFCASSWRDRGYEQYFGPGTRLTVT.

The chain uses TRBV10-3 and TRBJ1-1; D perhaps matches TRBD1 (6 bases). Trimming shortened V by 3 bases and J by 5 bases, and 16 bases separated the two germline ends. This CDR3 spans 15 amino acids. Per germline, CDR1 ENHRY and CDR2 SYGVKD. CDR3 amino acids: CAISDRGERGTEAFF. The CDR3 DNA reads as TGTGCCATCAGTGACAGGGGCGAGAGGGGTACTGAAGCTTTCTTT.

The V call is TRBV9, the J call TRBJ1-2, with TRBD1 matching 10 bases. The junction had 8 bases not matched to a gene; V was cut back by 5 bases and J by 1 base. The CDR3 is 16 residues long. Germline loops: CDR1 SGDLS, CDR2 YYNGEE. The CDR3 nucleotides are TGTGCCAGCAGGGCCGGGACAGGGGTCCTTAACTATGGCTACACCTTC. Translation: CASRAGTGVLNYGYTF.

The rearrangement links TRBV5-1 to TRBJ2-7; D possibly corresponds to TRBD1 (5 bases). Between the trimmed V and J ends, which lost 1 base and 4 bases, there was a span of 15 bases. CDR1 SGHRS and CDR2 YFSETQ come from the germline V gene. The CDR3 extends over 15 amino acids. CDR3 bases: TGCGCCAGCAGCTTGACAGGTGACCTTTTGTACGAGCAGTACTTC. This codes for CASSLTGDLLYEQYF.

The chain links TRBV30 to TRBJ1-2, with a tentative D call TRBD1 (5 bases). Trimming stripped 3 bases from V and 8 bases from J, with 16 bases between. This CDR3 is built from 13 residues. Germline V gene sequence: CDR1 GTSNPN, CDR2 SVGIG (reference sequence). This CDR3 is CAWRETGLRGYTF. The CDR3 nucleotides read TGTGCCTGGAGGGAAACAGGTCTGAGAGGCTACACCTTC.